Sequencing of this T cell receptor (beta chain) was carried out in a study of cytomegalovirus exposure and HLA in healthy donors. Primers: 60 Vbeta forward and 13 Jbeta reverse. Clones were sequenced by immunoSEQ multiplex PCR, and TCRdb holds only the in-frame ones, with some missing. This repertoire shows under 140,000 clones, around 76% found once; its top ten account for roughly an eighth. This clonotype was sampled from a man aged 25-45 years in good health and CMV-seropositive. Sequencing used PBMCs.

CDR3 DNA sequence: TGCGCCAGCAGTTGGAAGGGGGACGGCACTGAAGCTTTCTTT. Its protein is CASSWKGDGTEAFF. V usage is TRBV5-1 and J usage is TRBJ1-1; TRBD1 is a possible D gene (6 bases). Germline V gene lookup returns CDR1 SGHRS and CDR2 YFSETQ. The CDR3 contains 14 residues. The V end lost 5 bases, the J end lost 4 bases, and 15 bases lay between the germline ends. The whole variable domain, remainder taken from reference TRBV5-1 and TRBJ1-1, is KAGVTQTPRYLIKTRGQQVTLSCSPISGHRSVSWYQQTPGQGLQFLFEYFSETQRNKGNFPGRFSGRQFSNSRSEMNVSTLELGDSALYLCASSWKGDGTEAFFGQGTRLTVV.